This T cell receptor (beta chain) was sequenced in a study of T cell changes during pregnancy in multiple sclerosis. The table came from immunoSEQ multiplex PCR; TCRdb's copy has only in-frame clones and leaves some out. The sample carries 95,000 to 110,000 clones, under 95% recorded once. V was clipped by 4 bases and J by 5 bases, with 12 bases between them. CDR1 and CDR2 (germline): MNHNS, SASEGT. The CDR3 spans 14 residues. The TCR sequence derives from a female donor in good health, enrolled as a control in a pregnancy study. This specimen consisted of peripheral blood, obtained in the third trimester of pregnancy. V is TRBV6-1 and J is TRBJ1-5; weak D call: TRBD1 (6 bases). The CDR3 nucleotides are TGTGCCAGCAGTGTCGACAGGACGTATCAGCCCCAGCATTTT. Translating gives CASSVDRTYQPQHF.